This T cell receptor beta chain was recovered during a study of technical replicates of blood from a few donors. The protocol was immunoSEQ multiplex PCR, while the TCRdb copy is restricted to in-frame clones and leaves out a portion. The data show under 65,000 clones, about 96% seen once. In germline, CDR1 is MNHNY, CDR2 SVGAGI (reference sequence). This CDR3 has 15 amino acids. Deletions cut 0 bases from V and 3 bases from J, with 9 bases between. The TCR comes from a human donor in good health. Specimen: T cells isolated from PBMCs. This sequence joins TRBV6-6 and TRBJ2-1; the D is unclear. The DNA for the CDR3 is TGTGCCAGCAGTTACTCCCCTATAAACTACAATGAGCAGTTCTTC. This sequence encodes CASSYSPINYNEQFF.